Below, one TCR beta chain is given with its context. The data belong to a study of cytomegalovirus exposure and HLA in healthy donors. The PCR employed 60 Vbeta primers together with 13 Jbeta primers. Per the original data handling: There were about 80 million unique TCR beta chains by a later count, and approximately 12 million of them were shared. Generated by immunoSEQ multiplex PCR, the TCRdb table keeps only in-frame clones and is missing some. D and trimming come from the DNA, and the V and J calls and clone size come from that table. The sample has 120,000 or so clones; 70% to 80% are singletons. The V and J ends lost 6 bases and 1 base, in that order; junction bases with no gene match: 2. The germline CDR1 and CDR2 sequences are MNHNS and SASEGT. The CDR3 runs 13 residues.

The chain employs TRBV6-1 and TRBJ1-2, with 7 bases lining up with TRBD1. This receptor was obtained from a man in his forties or fifties in good health and CMV-seropositive. What was sequenced was PBMCs. The CDR3 spells CASRGTDNYGYTF. The CDR3 nucleotides are TGTGCCAGCAGGGGGACAGATAACTATGGCTACACCTTC.